The 16 T cell receptor beta chains presented below share a single source sample, sequenced in a study of cytomegalovirus exposure and HLA in healthy donors. The study ran its PCR with 60 Vbeta and 13 Jbeta primers. Clones were read by immunoSEQ multiplex PCR, and TCRdb kept only the in-frame ones, dropping some. In all, the sample yields around 130,000 clones. The source material was PBMCs. These receptors all stem from a woman aged 40-49 years in good health and CMV-seronegative.

The chain carries TRBV6-6 and TRBJ1-2; no reliable D call. Germline-derived CDR1 and CDR2 are MNHNY and SVGAGI (reference sequence). The V gene lost 6 bases and the J gene lost 2 bases, with 19 bases spanning the gap. There are 16 residues in the CDR3. CDR3 sequence reads: CASRWSTQLLNYGYTF. CDR3 bases: TGTGCCAGCAGGTGGAGTACCCAGTTGTTAAACTATGGCTACACCTTC.

The chain combines TRBV4-1 with TRBJ2-1, with 7 bases that match TRBD1. The length of the CDR3 is 16 residues. The V gene end was trimmed by 2 bases and the J gene end by 6 bases; junction bases not matched to a gene: 10. CDR1 and CDR2 from the germline V gene are MGHRA and YSYEKL. In DNA form, the CDR3 reads TGCGCCAGCAGCCAATCACAGGGGACGCTACGCAATGAGCAGTTCTTC. It encodes CASSQSQGTLRNEQFF.

The V and J genes are TRBV5-6 and TRBJ2-5; D is uncertain. TRBJ2-7 matches the DNA end more closely, so the J call is doubtful. Germline V CDR1 and CDR2: SGHDT, YYEEEE. CDR3 size: 12 residues. The DNA of the CDR3 is TGTGCCAGCAGCTTGGTCACCTACGAGCAGTACTTC. This translates into CASSLVTYEQYF.

The CDR3 coding sequence is TGTGCCAGCAGTTACGACCCCGCGGAGAACACTGAAGCTTTCTTT. This sequence encodes CASSYDPAENTEAFF. The chain carries TRBV6-5 and TRBJ1-1; D is uncertain. CDR1 and CDR2 (germline): MNHEY, SVGAGI. This CDR3 is built from 15 residues. Deletions cut 2 bases from V and 1 base from J, with 11 bases between.

The chain combines TRBV7-3 with TRBJ2-2, with TRBD1 matching over 8 bases. Looked up from germline, CDR1 is SGHTA and CDR2 is FQGTGA. The CDR3 spans 15 residues. The junction had 2 bases not matched to a gene; V was cut back by 1 base and J by 4 bases. The CDR3 sequence is CASSLRQGFTGELFF. The CDR3 nucleotides are TGTGCCAGCAGCTTAAGACAGGGGTTCACCGGGGAGCTGTTTTTT.

The gene calls are TRBV5-1 and TRBJ1-2; 8 nucleotides agree with TRBD1. CDR3 size: 14 residues. The germline V gene encodes CDR1 SGHRS and CDR2 YFSETQ. With 4 bases clipped from V and 9 bases from J, the junction kept 11 bases outside the gene matches. CDR3 sequence (DNA): TGCGCCAGCAGCGAGAGGACAGGGCTTGGGAGCTACACCTTC. It translates to CASSERTGLGSYTF. The full variable domain, rest sourced from reference TRBV5-1 and TRBJ1-2, is KAGVTQTPRYLIKTRGQQVTLSCSPISGHRSVSWYQQTPGQGLQFLFEYFSETQRNKGNFPGRFSGRQFSNSRSEMNVSTLELGDSALYLCASSERTGLGSYTFGSGTRLTVV.

The genes are TRBV13 and TRBJ2-2; 7 nucleotides line up with TRBD1. Germline trimming cut 4 bases from V and 1 base from J; bases unmatched to any gene: 9. The CDR3 extends over 17 amino acids. The germline gives CDR1 PRHDT, CDR2 FYEKMQ (reference sequence). The DNA of the CDR3 is TGTGCCAGCAGCTCGTACAGGGGACCCCTGAACACCGGGGAGCTGTTTTTT. This translates into CASSSYRGPLNTGELFF. Using reference TRBV13 and TRBJ2-2 for the parts outside the CDR3, the full variable domain is AAGVIQSPRHLIKEKRETATLKCYPIPRHDTVYWYQQGPGQDPQFLISFYEKMQSDKGSIPDRFSAQQFSDYHSELNMSSLELGDSALYFCASSSYRGPLNTGELFFGEGSRLTVL.

V usage is TRBV27 and J usage is TRBJ1-6; 10 bases match TRBD1. The length of the CDR3 is 14 residues. Germline lookup yields CDR1 MNHEY and CDR2 SMNVEV (reference sequence). After removal of 6 bases from V and 10 bases from J, the junction contained 6 bases not matched to a gene. The CDR3 bases are TGTGCCAGCAGAAATGGACAGGGGGACTCACCCCTCCACTTT. This codes for CASRNGQGDSPLHF.

CDR3 amino acids: CASSLVSGGQGRPSYGYTF. CDR3 coding DNA: TGTGCCAGCAGCTTAGTGTCGGGAGGGCAGGGGCGACCCAGCTATGGCTACACCTTC. This chain links TRBV7-2 with TRBJ1-2; D is possibly TRBD1 (6 bases). Trimming took 1 base from V and 4 from J, leaving 25 bases between them. The CDR3 covers 19 residues. Germline values: CDR1 SGHTA, CDR2 FQGNSA.

The chain recombines TRBV11-2 with TRBJ1-5; D not resolved. The CDR3 is 13 residues long. V shed 1 base and J shed 4 bases, with 5 bases lying between them. From germline, CDR1 is SGHAT and CDR2 FQNNGV. The CDR3 nucleotides are TGTGCCAGCAGCTTAGGACTTAATCAGCCCCAGCATTTT. As protein: CASSLGLNQPQHF.

The chain joins TRBV2 to TRBJ2-7; D perhaps matches TRBD1 (6 bases). V was clipped by 7 bases and J by 0 bases, with 10 bases between them. The CDR3 runs 13 residues. The germline gives CDR1 SNHLY, CDR2 FYNNEI. The DNA for the CDR3 is TGTGCCAGCACCCCGGACAGCTCCTACGAGCAGTACGTC. It yields the protein CASTPDSSYEQYV.

The chain joins TRBV7-8 to TRBJ2-7; maybe TRBD1 (6 bases). The V gene lost 5 bases and the J gene lost 7 bases, with 21 bases spanning the gap. Germline V gene data show CDR1 as SGHVS and CDR2 as FQNEAQ. The CDR3 covers 15 residues. In DNA, the CDR3 is TGTGCCAGCAGCCAAAGATCACAGGGCGCGCCGGAGCAGTACTTC. Translating gives CASSQRSQGAPEQYF.

The rearrangement joins TRBV9 to TRBJ2-5; 8 positions match TRBD2. The germline gives CDR1 SGDLS, CDR2 YYNGEE. The CDR3 contains 15 residues. Trimming cost V 0 bases and J 2 bases; bases outside gene matches: 3. In DNA form, the CDR3 reads TGTGCCAGCAGCGTAGAGACTAGCGTACAAGAGACCCAGTACTTC. Translated: CASSVETSVQETQYF.

This chain links TRBV5-1 with TRBJ2-5; D is uncertain. V was cut by 0 bases and J by 5 bases, with 8 bases left in between. The germline gives CDR1 SGHRS, CDR2 YFSETQ. This CDR3 has 13 residues. CDR3 in DNA: TGCGCCAGCAGCTTGGATTGGAGTGAGACCCAGTACTTC. Encoded protein: CASSLDWSETQYF.

The J gene is TRBJ1-5, the V gene TRBV7-2; no definite D call. There are 12 residues in the CDR3. From germline, CDR1 is SGHTA and CDR2 FQGNSA. With 4 bases removed from V and 3 bases from J, the gap between germline ends came to 4 bases. CDR3 nucleotides: TGTGCCAGCAGCTCCTTCAATCAGCCCCAGCATTTT. It encodes CASSSFNQPQHF.

The chain carries TRBV6-6 and TRBJ2-2; a weak D match, TRBD2 (6 bases). The V gene lost 4 bases and the J gene lost 8 bases, with 17 bases spanning the gap. Germline CDR1 reads MNHNY; CDR2 reads SVGAGI (reference sequence). The CDR3 is made up of 15 amino acids. CDR3 sequence (DNA): TGTGCCAGCAGTTCCCGGACTACTACTGAGGGGGAGCTGTTTTTT. Translated, it gives CASSSRTTTEGELFF.